Listed below are T cell receptor beta chains from one sample, sequenced in a study of neurological immune-mediated disorders. TCRdb re-derived calls from the 5' RACE reads in MiXCR, one entry per CDR3 protein. The sample contains tens of thousands of distinct CDR3 sequences, roughly an eighth of which appear only once. Specimen: PBMCs. The receptors were sampled from a female donor with HTLV-1-associated myelopathy (HAM/TSP). CDR3s include the opening cysteine and the closing phenylalanine or tryptophan. A D gene is named only where the DNA matches it firmly. Size values are once, few and many counts, or a class for expanded clones, and some rows have none.

13 - TRBJ2-5 TRBV7-2 many TGTGCCAGCAGCTGGGGGAGGAAGGAGACCCAGTACTTC CASSWGRKETQYF
16 TRBD1 TRBJ2-1 TRBV5-1 many TGCGCCAGCAGCTCAGGGCCGGGACAGGGATACAATGAGCAGTTCTTC CASSSGPGQGYNEQFF
19 TRBD2 TRBJ2-2 TRBV6-9 once TGTGCCAGCAGTTCCTTGAGTCTAGCGGGGGCCTCGAACACCGGGGAGCTGTTTTTT CASSSLSLAGASNTGELFF
12 - TRBJ2-1 TRBV5-6 many TGTGCCAGCAGCTTGGGAAGGAGTGAGCAGTTCTTC CASSLGRSEQFF
14 - TRBJ1-2 TRBV6-5 many TGTGCCAGCACCCCCATCCCCCGGGGACATGGCTACACCTTC CASTPIPRGHGYTF
14 TRBD2 TRBJ2-7 TRBV7-2 - TGTGCCAGCAGCTCGGCTAGCGGGGACTACGAGCAGTACTTC CASSSASGDYEQYF
11 - TRBJ2-1 TRBV20-1 many TGCAGTGCCCCGTGGGGGCACGGGCAGTTCTTC CSAPWGHGQFF
12 - TRBJ2-5 TRBV28 many TGTGCCAGCAGTTATGGGGAAAAGACCCAGTACTTC CASSYGEKTQYF
16 TRBD1 TRBJ2-5 TRBV5-1 many TGCGCCAGCCAACCGGCCCCCACAGGGGGCGGGGAGACCCAGTACTTC CASQPAPTGGGETQYF
17 TRBD2 TRBJ2-3 TRBV7-9 many TGTGCCAGCAGCCCAAGGTCCGGGACTAGCCCGACAGATACGCAGTATTTT CASSPRSGTSPTDTQYF
14 - TRBJ1-1 TRBV3-1 many TGTGCCAGCAGCCAGGTACAGGGGAACACTGAAGCTTTCTTT CASSQVQGNTEAFF
16 TRBD1 TRBJ1-1 TRBV5-1 many TGCGCCAGCAGTGAGACAGGGGGCGCGTTAAACACTGAAGCTTTCTTT CASSETGGALNTEAFF
16 - TRBJ2-5 TRBV7-2 few TGTGCCAGCAGCTTAGGGTCTGCGTACGCGGGAGAGACCCAGTACTTC CASSLGSAYAGETQYF
15 TRBD2 TRBJ2-4 TRBV20-1 many TGCAGTGCTGAGCCACTAGCGGGGGCCCAGGGCATTCAGTACTTC CSAEPLAGAQGIQYF
13 - TRBJ2-7 TRBV27 many TGTGCCAGCAGTTCCTACTACTCCTACGAGCAGTACTTC CASSSYYSYEQYF
15 - TRBJ2-6 TRBV10-3 many TGTGCCATCGCTGAAATGAGTTCTGGGGCCAACGTCCTGACTTTC CAIAEMSSGANVLTF
15 TRBD1 TRBJ1-1 TRBV5-1 many TGCGCCAGCAGCTTGGCAGGGGGCGCGGGGACTGAAGCTTTCTTT CASSLAGGAGTEAFF
13 - TRBJ2-1 TRBV4-1 many TGCGCCAGCAGCCAAGATAGGGGGGGTGAGCAGTTCTTC CASSQDRGGEQFF
11 - TRBJ2-7 TRBV2 many TGTGCCAGCACCGCTGGGGACGAGCAGTACTTC CASTAGDEQYF
14 - TRBJ2-2 TRBV5-1 - TGCGCCAGCGCGACCCGACTGAACACCGGGGAGCTGTTTTTT CASATRLNTGELFF
18 TRBD1 TRBJ2-6 TRBV5-1 many TGCGCCAGCAGCTCGTCCGGGACAGGGGTTTCTGGGGCCAACGTCCTGACTTTC CASSSSGTGVSGANVLTF
16 - TRBJ2-5 TRBV12-3/TRBV12-4 many TGTGCCAGCAGCCTGTATCGGGTTGGGTCGTCGGAGACCCAGTACTTC CASSLYRVGSSETQYF
17 TRBD2 TRBJ2-3 TRBV5-1 - TGCGCCAGCAGCTTGGCGGGGACTAGCGGGGGAGGAGATACGCAGTATTTT CASSLAGTSGGGDTQYF
14 TRBD2 TRBJ2-3 TRBV20-1 many TGCAGTGCTAGTAGCGGGGGGGCCAGGGATACGCAGTATTTT CSASSGGARDTQYF
15 - TRBJ1-5 TRBV28 many TGTGCCAGCAGTCCCCGGGGAGACAACAATCAGCCCCAGCATTTT CASSPRGDNNQPQHF
16 - TRBJ1-4 TRBV5-1 many TGCGCCAGCAGCTTGGTTCTCCACGGCGGGGAAGAAAAACTGTTTTTT CASSLVLHGGEEKLFF
17 - TRBJ2-5 TRBV5-1 many TGCGCCAGCAGCTTGGCCGGGAAGGCGGTACTCCAAGAGACCCAGTACTTC CASSLAGKAVLQETQYF
14 TRBD2 TRBJ2-3 TRBV20-1 many TGCAGTGCTGTCCCGGGACTAGGCCTAGATACGCAGTATTTT CSAVPGLGLDTQYF
16 - TRBJ2-7 TRBV5-1 many TGCGCCAGCAGCTTGGCCCCAGGGGCAAACACCTACGAGCAGTACTTC CASSLAPGANTYEQYF
14 - TRBJ1-5 TRBV6-1 many TGTGCCAGCAGAGAGGGGCCGGCAGGTCAGCCCCAGCATTTT CASREGPAGQPQHF
14 - TRBJ2-7 TRBV20-1 many TGCAGTGCTAGAGATCCGCGGGAAGCCTACGAGCAGTACTTC CSARDPREAYEQYF
18 TRBD1 TRBJ2-2 TRBV29-1 many TGCAGCGTGTGGACAGGGGGCGTTTTTAACGTCGGGGCCGGGGAGCTGTTTTTT CSVWTGGVFNVGAGELFF
14 - TRBJ2-2 TRBV11-2 many TGTGCCAGCAGCTTGCCTCAAGCCCCCGGGGAGCTGTTTTTT CASSLPQAPGELFF
15 TRBD1 TRBJ1-4 TRBV4-2 many TGTGCCAGCAGCCGAGGACAGGAAGCTCTCGAAAAACTGTTTTTT CASSRGQEALEKLFF
14 - TRBJ2-7 TRBV5-5 many TGTGCCAGCAGCTTTAACGTAGGACAGCCTGATCGGTACTTC CASSFNVGQPDRYF
14 TRBD2 TRBJ2-3 TRBV11-2 many TGTGCCAGCGGTCAGGGACTAGCGGGGGGCATCGAGTATTTT CASGQGLAGGIEYF
15 - TRBJ2-6 TRBV5-1 many TGCGCCAGCAGCTTAACCAACTCTGGGGCCAACGTCCTGACTTTC CASSLTNSGANVLTF
14 TRBD1 TRBJ1-1 TRBV5-1 few TGCGCCAGCAGCTTGGGACAGGGGAGAGGTGAAGCTTTCTTT CASSLGQGRGEAFF
16 TRBD1 TRBJ2-1 TRBV28 many TGTGCCAGCAGTGTTACAGGGGGCAGCTCCTACAATGAGCAGTTCTTC CASSVTGGSSYNEQFF
14 - TRBJ2-7 TRBV2 - TGTGCCAGCAGTGAAGGAGGTAGACCTTACGAGCAGTACTTC CASSEGGRPYEQYF
16 TRBD2 TRBJ2-3 TRBV20-1 - TGCAGTTCTAGCCCCCTACTGGGGGGGGGGACAGATACGCAGTATTTT CSSSPLLGGGTDTQYF
17 TRBD2 TRBJ2-3 TRBV15 many TGTGCCACCAGCAGAGGGACTAGCGGGGAGCGCACAGATACGCAGTATTTT CATSRGTSGERTDTQYF
18 TRBD2 TRBJ2-3 TRBV28 many TGTGCCAGCAGTCCCGTATCCCCATTTGGGGGGGGCACAGATACGCAGTATTTT CASSPVSPFGGGTDTQYF
18 TRBD1 TRBJ2-4 TRBV5-1 - TGCGCCAGCAGCTCCCCCCCCGGGACAGGGTACGAGCAAAACATTCAGTACTTC CASSSPPGTGYEQNIQYF
15 - TRBJ1-2 TRBV27 many TGTGCCAGCAGTCCCCGCGCAGGCGTTGACTATGGCTACACCTTC CASSPRAGVDYGYTF
17 TRBD2 TRBJ2-3 TRBV10-3 many TGTGCCATCGGACAGCCGGGACTAGCGGGGGGGGCAGATACGCAGTATTTT CAIGQPGLAGGADTQYF
13 - TRBJ1-3 TRBV4-1 many TGCGCCAGCAGCCAACCAACCGTGGACACCATATATTTT CASSQPTVDTIYF
15 - TRBJ2-6 TRBV7-9 many TGTGCCAGCAGCCCCGGGGAGTCTGGGGCCAACGTCCTGACTTTC CASSPGESGANVLTF